A selection of T cell receptor beta chains follows, all from one sample in a study of circulating and synovial CD4+ cells in juvenile arthritis. TCRdb's table, derived via immunoSEQ multiplex PCR, lists solely in-frame clones and lacks some. The table shows some 35,000 clones, with around 95% occurring only once. The sample comprised CD4+ T cells from blood. These receptors all stem from a human donor with juvenile idiopathic arthritis. The CDR3 runs from the conserved cysteine through the conserved F or W. Each record gives: V gene, D gene, clone size, J gene, CDR3 protein, CDR3 DNA. D genes are given only for firm matches. Where a row states a size, it is once, few, many or the class of an expanded clone; other rows omit it.

TRBV30	NA	NA	TRBJ1-1	CAWSSTGLEAFF	TGTGCCTGGAGCTCAACAGGGCTTGAAGCTTTCTTT
TRBV4-1	NA	NA	TRBJ1-1	CASSQAAGGGWTEAFF	TGCGCCAGCAGCCAAGCCGCTGGGGGGGGTTGGACTGAAGCTTTCTTT
TRBV4-2	TRBD2	NA	TRBJ2-3	CASSQEGLAGGSTDTQYF	TGTGCCAGCAGCCAAGAGGGACTAGCGGGAGGGTCTACAGATACGCAGTATTTT
TRBV27	NA	once	TRBJ2-1	CASSSVPFSNEQFF	TGTGCCAGCAGTTCCGTCCCGTTTTCCAATGAGCAGTTCTTC
TRBV19	NA	NA	TRBJ1-2	CASSSRGGFNGYTF	TGTGCCAGTAGTTCTCGGGGGGGATTTAATGGCTACACCTTC
TRBV19	TRBD2	NA	TRBJ2-3	CASSQTVASGGRGDTQYF	TGTGCCAGTAGCCAAACTGTGGCTAGCGGGGGGCGGGGAGATACGCAGTATTTT
TRBV10-3	NA	NA	TRBJ1-1	CAISWGETTNTEAFF	TGTGCCATCTCCTGGGGGGAAACGACGAACACTGAAGCTTTCTTT
TRBV7-9	NA	NA	TRBJ2-3	CASSSGAGRWRDTQYF	TGTGCCAGCAGCTCAGGGGCCGGACGATGGCGAGATACGCAGTATTTT
TRBV11-2	TRBD2	NA	TRBJ2-7	CASSPAGTRGRSEQYF	TGTGCCAGCAGCCCAGCAGGGACTAGGGGAAGGTCCGAGCAGTACTTC
TRBV30	NA	NA	TRBJ1-5	CAWSERYNQPQHF	TGTGCCTGGAGTGAGAGGTATAATCAGCCCCAGCATTTT
TRBV5-4	NA	NA	TRBJ2-1	CASSLTGNNEQFF	TGTGCCAGCAGCTTGACAGGGAATAATGAGCAGTTCTTC
TRBV27	TRBD2	once	TRBJ2-7	CASSLRELAGGRTVNEQYF	TGTGCCAGCAGTTTGCGTGAACTAGCGGGGGGTCGAACGGTGAACGAGCAGTACTTC
TRBV7-9	NA	NA	TRBJ1-2	CTSSRRTATNYGYTF	TGTACCAGCAGCCGGAGGACAGCAACTAACTATGGCTACACCTTC
TRBV5-4	NA	NA	TRBJ1-1	CASTPGSGDTEAFF	TGTGCCAGCACTCCGGGCAGCGGGGACACTGAAGCTTTCTTT
TRBV2	NA	NA	TRBJ1-5	CASSERQRNQPQHF	TGTGCCAGCAGTGAACGGCAGCGGAATCAGCCCCAGCATTTT
TRBV7-2	TRBD1	NA	TRBJ1-1	CASSSLRQGGTEAFF	TGTGCCAGCAGCTCCTTAAGACAGGGGGGGACTGAAGCTTTCTTT
TRBV10-1	TRBD2	NA	TRBJ2-1	CASSGPVGGSSYNEQFF	TGCGCCAGCAGTGGCCCGGTCGGCGGGAGCTCCTACAATGAGCAGTTCTTC
TRBV18	NA	NA	TRBJ2-2	CASSDRGSVQNTGELFF	TGTGCCAGCTCTGACCGAGGGAGCGTCCAGAACACCGGGGAGCTGTTTTTT
TRBV6-5	TRBD1	NA	TRBJ1-2	CASSYTDRVYGYTF	TGTGCCAGCAGTTACACGGACAGGGTCTATGGCTACACCTTC
TRBV5-4	TRBD1	NA	TRBJ2-7	CASSTDRGRFYEQYF	TGTGCCAGCAGCACCGACAGGGGGCGCTTCTACGAGCAGTACTTC
TRBV7-2	TRBD1	once	TRBJ1-1	CASSPGQGSATEAFF	TGTGCCAGCAGCCCTGGACAGGGATCGGCCACTGAAGCTTTCTTT
TRBV5-4	NA	NA	TRBJ1-2	CASSFPGRRSDGYTF	TGTGCCAGCAGCTTTCCTGGGAGGCGGAGCGATGGCTACACCTTC
TRBV9	NA	NA	TRBJ2-6	CASSVGGDRAGANVLTF	TGTGCCAGCAGCGTAGGCGGGGATAGAGCTGGGGCCAACGTCCTGACTTTC
TRBV9	TRBD2	NA	TRBJ2-1	CASSPGTSYDEQFF	TGTGCCAGCAGCCCCGGGACTAGTTATGATGAGCAGTTCTTC
TRBV6-5	TRBD2	NA	TRBJ2-7	CASSLAGVGEQYF	TGTGCCAGCAGCCTAGCGGGAGTAGGGGAGCAGTACTTC
TRBV28	TRBD1	NA	TRBJ1-1	CASSLAPGQGDTEAFF	TGTGCCAGCAGTTTGGCCCCGGGACAGGGGGACACTGAAGCTTTCTTT
TRBV18	TRBD1	once	TRBJ1-2	CASSPTEGQDGYTF	TGTGCCAGCTCACCGACTGAGGGACAGGATGGCTACACCTTC
TRBV28	NA	NA	TRBJ2-3	CASSLEGGTQYF	TGTGCCAGCAGTTTAGAGGGAGGTACGCAGTATTTT
TRBV5-6	NA	NA	TRBJ1-2	CASSLGYTGQDLGYTF	TGTGCCAGCAGCTTGGGATATACAGGGCAGGATCTTGGCTACACCTTC
TRBV27	NA	NA	TRBJ1-5	CASSLFSDPRAQPQHF	TGTGCCAGCAGTTTGTTTTCCGACCCGCGGGCGCAGCCCCAGCATTTT
TRBV5-4	TRBD1	NA	TRBJ1-2	CASSLAGQGPNYGYTF	TGTGCCAGCAGCTTGGCAGGACAGGGACCTAACTATGGCTACACCTTC
TRBV30	NA	NA	TRBJ1-1	CAWSIREKAFF	TGTGCCTGGAGCATTCGCGAAAAAGCTTTCTTT
TRBV6-6	NA	NA	TRBJ2-4	CASSYDLVGIQYF	TGTGCCAGCAGTTACGACTTAGTAGGCATTCAGTACTTC
TRBV30	TRBD1	NA	TRBJ1-4	CAWSVKGQGVKDEKLFF	TGTGCCTGGAGTGTAAAGGGACAGGGTGTTAAAGATGAAAAACTGTTTTTT
TRBV9	NA	NA	TRBJ2-2	CASSAEMAGELFF	TGTGCCAGCAGCGCGGAGATGGCCGGGGAGCTGTTTTTT
TRBV10-3	NA	NA	TRBJ2-2	CAITGVNTGELFF	TGTGCCATCACAGGGGTAAACACCGGGGAGCTGTTTTTT
TRBV27	TRBD2	NA	TRBJ2-3	CASSLSFTSGSRGDTQYF	TGTGCCAGCAGTTTATCGTTCACTAGCGGGAGTCGGGGTGATACGCAGTATTTT
TRBV5-4	NA	NA	TRBJ1-1	CASSLGGRDSEAFF	TGTGCCAGCAGCTTGGGAGGCAGGGACTCTGAAGCTTTCTTT
TRBV5-1	NA	NA	TRBJ2-7	CASSLTGLEQYF	TGCGCCAGCAGCTTGACAGGGCTCGAGCAGTACTTC
TRBV5-4	TRBD1	NA	TRBJ1-2	CASSLRTGGVYGYTF	TGTGCCAGCAGCTTAAGGACAGGGGGCGTTTATGGCTACACCTTC
TRBV23-1	TRBD2	NA	TRBJ2-7	CASSQRRGTTCEQYF	TGCGCCAGCAGTCAAAGACGGGGGACTACGTGTGAGCAGTACTTC
TRBV2	TRBD2	NA	TRBJ2-5	CASSPGTSVQTQYF	TGTGCCAGCTCCCCCGGGACTAGCGTTCAGACCCAGTACTTC
TRBV7-2	TRBD2	NA	TRBJ2-5	CASSLAREGETQYF	TGTGCCAGCAGCTTAGCACGGGAGGGGGAGACCCAGTACTTC
TRBV28	NA	NA	TRBJ2-2	CASSLPLANTGELFF	TGTGCCAGCAGTTTACCCCTAGCGAACACCGGGGAGCTGTTTTTT
TRBV27	TRBD1	NA	TRBJ2-7	CASSPTGGITYEQYF	TGTGCCAGCAGTCCCACAGGGGGCATCACCTACGAGCAGTACTTC
TRBV10-3	NA	NA	TRBJ2-5	CAIRDSGETQYF	TGTGCCATCAGGGACTCCGGGGAGACCCAGTACTTC
TRBV6-1	TRBD1	NA	TRBJ2-5	CASSPDRDQETQYF	TGTGCCAGCAGCCCTGACAGGGATCAAGAGACCCAGTACTTC
TRBV19	TRBD1	NA	TRBJ1-1	CASSIYRGTSNTEAFF	TGTGCCAGTAGTATATACAGGGGTACATCTAACACTGAAGCTTTCTTT
TRBV5-1	TRBD1	NA	TRBJ1-2	CASSPTGDYGYTF	TGCGCCAGCAGCCCTACAGGGGACTATGGCTACACCTTC
TRBV21-1	NA	NA	TRBJ1-2	CASSWQGQPESITMGYTF	TGTGCCAGCAGCTGGCAGGGACAGCCCGAGTCCATAACTATGGGGTACACCTTC
TRBV10-3	TRBD2	NA	TRBJ2-1	CATRRVAGDNEQFF	TGTGCCACCCGGAGGGTAGCGGGGGACAATGAGCAGTTCTTC
TRBV5-6	NA	NA	TRBJ2-1	CASSGRVPYNEQFF	TGTGCCAGCAGTGGGCGGGTCCCCTACAATGAGCAGTTCTTC
TRBV6-1	NA	NA	TRBJ1-2	CASSENGDGYGYTF	TGTGCCAGCAGTGAAAACGGGGATGGCTATGGCTACACCTTC
TRBV5-1	NA	NA	TRBJ2-7	CASSLERMADEQYF	TGCGCCAGCAGCTTGGAAAGGATGGCGGACGAGCAGTACTTC
TRBV6-5	NA	NA	TRBJ1-2	CASSSSSPRDYGYTF	TGTGCCAGCAGCTCCTCATCCCCCCGGGACTATGGCTACACCTTC
TRBV7-2	NA	NA	TRBJ1-6	CASSSTVLYNSPLHF	TGTGCCAGCAGCTCTACAGTCTTATATAATTCACCCCTCCACTTT
TRBV7-3	NA	NA	TRBJ2-5	CASRFRLGSPTQYF	TGTGCCAGCAGATTTCGTCTAGGCAGTCCGACCCAGTACTTC
TRBV28	TRBD1	few	TRBJ1-2	CAHRGQNYGYTF	TGTGCCCACAGGGGGCAAAACTATGGCTACACCTTC
TRBV10-1	TRBD1	NA	TRBJ1-1	CASSHRGQRVTEAFF	TGCGCCAGCAGCCATCGGGGACAGCGCGTCACTGAAGCTTTCTTT
TRBV11-3	TRBD1	NA	TRBJ2-6	CASSSRTGDGVLTF	TGTGCCAGCAGCTCCCGCACAGGGGACGGCGTCCTGACTTTC